This TCR beta chain was sequenced in a study of beta chain features in type 1 diabetes. Study-level points and caveats: Fewer insertions but more deletions were seen at VDJ junctions in type 1 diabetes patients. TCRB CDR3 length was moderately but significantly reduced in all four CD4+ subsets of Type 1 diabetes patients.

The sequenced template was cDNA made from the entire isolated RNA. Regulatory, naive and central memory T cell samples averaged roughly 4 million reads. The method was immunoSEQ multiplex PCR; TCRdb's version includes in-frame clones alone and lacks a portion of them. The repertoire holds hundreds of thousands of clones, with over 12% as singletons. For this clone: The antigen is undetermined.

This CDR3 contains 17 residues. The V gene lost 0 bases and the J gene lost 6 bases, with 17 bases spanning the gap. The germline V gene encodes CDR1 SGHTA and CDR2 FQGNSA. The clonotype originates from a man younger than 35 with type 1 diabetes. The rearrangement links TRBV7-2 to TRBJ2-2; tentatively, D is TRBD1 (6 bases). Input material: naive CD4+ T cells from blood. This chain's CDR3 is CASSLAVEQGIAGELFF. The CDR3 DNA sequence: TGTGCCAGCAGCTTAGCAGTTGAACAGGGAATCGCCGGGGAGCTGTTTTTT.